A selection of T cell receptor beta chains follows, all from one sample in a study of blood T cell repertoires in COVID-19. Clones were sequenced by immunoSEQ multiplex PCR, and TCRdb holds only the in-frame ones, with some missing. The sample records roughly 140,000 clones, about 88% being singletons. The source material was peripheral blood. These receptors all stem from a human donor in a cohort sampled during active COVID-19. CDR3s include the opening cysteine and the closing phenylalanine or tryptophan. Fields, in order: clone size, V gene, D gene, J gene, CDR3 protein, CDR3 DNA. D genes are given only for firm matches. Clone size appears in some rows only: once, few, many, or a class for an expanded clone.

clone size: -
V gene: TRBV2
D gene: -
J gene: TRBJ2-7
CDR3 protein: CASSEARHYEQYF
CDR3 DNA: TGTGCCAGCAGTGAAGCTCGACACTACGAGCAGTACTTC

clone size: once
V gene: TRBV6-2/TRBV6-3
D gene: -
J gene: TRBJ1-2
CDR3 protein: CASSLGGRRYTF
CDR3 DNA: TGTGCCAGCAGTTTAGGAGGGCGGCGCTACACCTTC

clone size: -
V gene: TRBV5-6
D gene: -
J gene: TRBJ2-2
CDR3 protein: CASSRQAGFANTGELFF
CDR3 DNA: TGTGCCAGCAGCCGTCAGGCGGGGTTCGCGAACACCGGGGAGCTGTTTTTT

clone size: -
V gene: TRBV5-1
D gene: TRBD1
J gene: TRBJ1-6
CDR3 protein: CASSPGTVNSPLHF
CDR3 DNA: TGCGCCAGCAGCCCCGGGACAGTCAATTCACCCCTCCACTTT

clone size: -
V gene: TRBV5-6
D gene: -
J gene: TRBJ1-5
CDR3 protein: CASSPGVGSGQPQHF
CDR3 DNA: TGTGCCAGCAGCCCGGGGGTGGGTTCGGGGCAGCCCCAGCATTTT

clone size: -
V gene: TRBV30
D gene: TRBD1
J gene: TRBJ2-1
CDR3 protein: CAWSRDRGIVNEQFF
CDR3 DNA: TGTGCCTGGAGTAGGGACAGGGGGATTGTGAATGAGCAGTTCTTC

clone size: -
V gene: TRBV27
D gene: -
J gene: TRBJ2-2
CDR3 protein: CASSLSFIRNTGELFF
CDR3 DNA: TGTGCCAGCAGTTTATCCTTTATTAGAAACACCGGGGAGCTGTTTTTT

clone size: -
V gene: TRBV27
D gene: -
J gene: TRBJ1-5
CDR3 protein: CASKLDSLASGVSLYSNQPQHF
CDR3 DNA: TGTGCCAGCAAACTGGACAGCCTCGCAAGTGGCGTTTCTCTGTATAGCAATCAGCCCCAGCATTTT

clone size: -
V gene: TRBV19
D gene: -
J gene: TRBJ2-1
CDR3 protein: CASSTRATGDLPEQFF
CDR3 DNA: TGTGCCAGTAGTACTAGGGCTACGGGAGACCTCCCTGAGCAGTTCTTC

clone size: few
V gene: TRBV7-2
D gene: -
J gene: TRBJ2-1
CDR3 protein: CASSLRGTPDEQFF
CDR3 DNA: TGTGCCAGCAGCTTACGGGGGACCCCCGATGAGCAGTTCTTC

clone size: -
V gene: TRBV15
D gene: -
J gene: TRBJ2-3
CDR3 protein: CATSREGTGSRADTQYF
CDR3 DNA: TGTGCCACCAGCAGAGAAGGTACGGGGAGTCGCGCAGATACGCAGTATTTT

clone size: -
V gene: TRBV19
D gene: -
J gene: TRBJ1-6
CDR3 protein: CASSPQEAPLHF
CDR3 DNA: TGTGCCAGTAGCCCACAGGAAGCACCCCTCCACTTT

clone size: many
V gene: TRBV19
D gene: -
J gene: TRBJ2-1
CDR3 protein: CATSTQGKNEQFF
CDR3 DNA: TGTGCCACCTCAACCCAGGGGAAGAATGAGCAGTTCTTC

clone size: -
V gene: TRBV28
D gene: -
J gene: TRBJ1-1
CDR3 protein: CASSTDGGGVAFF
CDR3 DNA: TGTGCCAGCAGTACGGATGGCGGGGGTGTAGCTTTCTTT

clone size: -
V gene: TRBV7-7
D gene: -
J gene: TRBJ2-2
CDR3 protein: CASSSTGVANTGELFF
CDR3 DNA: TGTGCTAGCAGTTCGACAGGCGTCGCGAACACCGGGGAGCTGTTTTTT

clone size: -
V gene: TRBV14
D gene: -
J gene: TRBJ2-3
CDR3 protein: CASSQDRGGSTDTQYF
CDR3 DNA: TGTGCCAGCAGCCAAGATCGTGGCGGAAGCACAGATACGCAGTATTTT

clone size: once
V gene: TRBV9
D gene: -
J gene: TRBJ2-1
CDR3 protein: CASSVEVGVVDEQFF
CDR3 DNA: TGTGCCAGCAGCGTAGAGGTCGGGGTGGTGGATGAGCAGTTCTTC

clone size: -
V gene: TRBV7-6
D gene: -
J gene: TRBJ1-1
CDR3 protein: CASSSQTGGKGTEAFF
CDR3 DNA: TGTGCCAGCAGCAGTCAGACCGGGGGGAAGGGCACTGAAGCTTTCTTT

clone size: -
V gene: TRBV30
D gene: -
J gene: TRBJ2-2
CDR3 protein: CAWSQQGNTGELFF
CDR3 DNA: TGTGCCTGGAGTCAACAGGGGAACACCGGGGAGCTGTTTTTT

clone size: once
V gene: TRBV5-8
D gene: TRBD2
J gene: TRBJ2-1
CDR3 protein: CASSLISPRFSGRAYNEQFF
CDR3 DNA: TGTGCCAGCAGCTTGATCTCCCCCAGATTTAGCGGGAGGGCCTACAATGAGCAGTTCTTC

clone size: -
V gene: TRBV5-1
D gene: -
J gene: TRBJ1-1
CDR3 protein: CASSPLTGFGTEAFF
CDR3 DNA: TGCGCCAGCAGCCCGTTAACAGGGTTCGGCACTGAAGCTTTCTTT

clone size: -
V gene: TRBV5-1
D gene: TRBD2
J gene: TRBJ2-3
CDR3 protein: CASSLVGRADTQYF
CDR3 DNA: TGCGCCAGCAGCTTGGTGGGGAGGGCAGATACGCAGTATTTT

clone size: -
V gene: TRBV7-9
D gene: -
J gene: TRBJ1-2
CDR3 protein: CASSLVDIGYTF
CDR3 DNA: TGTGCCAGCAGCTTAGTGGACATCGGCTACACCTTC

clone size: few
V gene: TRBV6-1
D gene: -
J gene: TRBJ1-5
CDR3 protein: CASSESGRAQPQHF
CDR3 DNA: TGTGCCAGCAGTGAATCAGGCAGGGCGCAGCCCCAGCATTTT

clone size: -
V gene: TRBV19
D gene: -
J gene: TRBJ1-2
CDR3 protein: CASMDRPYGYTF
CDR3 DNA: TGTGCCAGTATGGACAGACCTTATGGCTACACCTTC

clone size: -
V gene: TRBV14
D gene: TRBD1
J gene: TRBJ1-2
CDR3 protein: CASSQERTGGYGYTF
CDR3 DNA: TGTGCCAGCAGCCAAGAACGGACAGGGGGCTATGGCTACACCTTC

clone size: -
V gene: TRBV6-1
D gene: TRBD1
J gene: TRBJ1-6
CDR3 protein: CASSVQGVFGIRDSPLHF
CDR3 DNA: TGTGCCAGCAGTGTACAGGGGGTTTTTGGGATTCGGGATTCACCCCTCCACTTT

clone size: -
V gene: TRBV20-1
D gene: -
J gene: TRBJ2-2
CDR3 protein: CSASKDSFNTGELFF
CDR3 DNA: TGCAGTGCTAGTAAGGACAGCTTTAACACCGGGGAGCTGTTTTTT

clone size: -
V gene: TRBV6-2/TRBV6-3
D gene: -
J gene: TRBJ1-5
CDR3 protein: CASSQNEVSQPQHF
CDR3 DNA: TGTGCCAGCAGTCAAAATGAGGTTTCTCAGCCCCAGCATTTT

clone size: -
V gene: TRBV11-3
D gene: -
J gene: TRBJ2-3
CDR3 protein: CASSSRGRTDTQYF
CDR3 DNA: TGTGCCAGCAGCTCCCGTGGCCGCACAGATACGCAGTATTTT

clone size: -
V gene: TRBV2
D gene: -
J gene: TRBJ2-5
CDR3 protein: CASSKTGGGETQYF
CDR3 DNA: TGTGCCAGCAGTAAAACAGGCGGTGGGGAGACCCAGTACTTC

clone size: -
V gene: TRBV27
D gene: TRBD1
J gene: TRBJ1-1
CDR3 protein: CASTARDRGMNTEAFF
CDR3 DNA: TGTGCCAGCACCGCCCGGGACAGGGGGATGAACACTGAAGCTTTCTTT

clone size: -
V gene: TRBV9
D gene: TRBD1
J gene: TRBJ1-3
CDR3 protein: CASSVGHRGPGNTIYF
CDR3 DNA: TGTGCCAGCAGCGTAGGTCACAGGGGGCCCGGAAACACCATATATTTT

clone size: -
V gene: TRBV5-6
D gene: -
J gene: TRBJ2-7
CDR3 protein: CASSLAYEQYF
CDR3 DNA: TGTGCCAGCAGCTTGGCGTACGAGCAGTACTTC

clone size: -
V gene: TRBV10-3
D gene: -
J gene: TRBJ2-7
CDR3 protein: CAISGTDLSSYEQYF
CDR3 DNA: TGTGCCATCAGTGGGACAGACCTGAGCTCCTACGAGCAGTACTTC

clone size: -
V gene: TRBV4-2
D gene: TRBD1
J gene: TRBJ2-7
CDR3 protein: CASSQEGTGGSEQYF
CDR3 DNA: TGTGCCAGCAGCCAAGAAGGGACAGGGGGATCCGAGCAGTACTTC

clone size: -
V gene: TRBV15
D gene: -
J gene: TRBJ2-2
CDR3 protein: CATSRPSGDSPNTGELFF
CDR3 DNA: TGTGCCACCAGCAGACCCTCGGGGGACAGCCCCAACACCGGGGAGCTGTTTTTT